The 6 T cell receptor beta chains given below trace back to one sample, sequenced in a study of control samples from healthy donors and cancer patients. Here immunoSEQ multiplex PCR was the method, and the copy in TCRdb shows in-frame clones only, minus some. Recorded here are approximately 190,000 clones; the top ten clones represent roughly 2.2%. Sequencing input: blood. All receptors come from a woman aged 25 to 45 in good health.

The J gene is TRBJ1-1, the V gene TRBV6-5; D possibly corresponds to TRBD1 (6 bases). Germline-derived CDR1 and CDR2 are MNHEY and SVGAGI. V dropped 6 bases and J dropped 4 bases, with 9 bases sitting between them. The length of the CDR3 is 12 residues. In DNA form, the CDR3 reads TGTGCCAGCAGAACAGGGTTCACTGAAGCTTTCTTT. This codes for CASRTGFTEAFF.

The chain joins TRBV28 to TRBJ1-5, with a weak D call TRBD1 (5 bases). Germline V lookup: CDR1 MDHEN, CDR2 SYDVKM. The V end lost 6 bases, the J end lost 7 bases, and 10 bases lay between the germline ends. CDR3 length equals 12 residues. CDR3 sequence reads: CASSPGTQPQHF. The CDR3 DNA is TGTGCCAGCAGCCCAGGGACGCAGCCCCAGCATTTT.

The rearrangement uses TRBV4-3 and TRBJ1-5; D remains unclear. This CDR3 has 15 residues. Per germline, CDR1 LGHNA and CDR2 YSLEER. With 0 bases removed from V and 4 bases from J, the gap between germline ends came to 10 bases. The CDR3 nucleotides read TGCGCCAGCAGCCAAGATCGCGGCCAGAATCAGCCCCAGCATTTT. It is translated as CASSQDRGQNQPQHF.

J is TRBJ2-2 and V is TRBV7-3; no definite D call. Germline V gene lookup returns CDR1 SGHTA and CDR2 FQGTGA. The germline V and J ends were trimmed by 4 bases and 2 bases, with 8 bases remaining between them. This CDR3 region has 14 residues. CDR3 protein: CASSSAVNTGELFF. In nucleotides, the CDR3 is TGTGCCAGCAGCTCGGCGGTCAACACCGGGGAGCTGTTTTTT.

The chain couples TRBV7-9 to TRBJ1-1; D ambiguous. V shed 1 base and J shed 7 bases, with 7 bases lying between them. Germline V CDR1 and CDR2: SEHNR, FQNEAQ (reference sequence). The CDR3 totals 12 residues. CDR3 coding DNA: TGTGCCAGCAGCTTAGAAGGGCTTGAAGCTTTCTTT. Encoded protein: CASSLEGLEAFF. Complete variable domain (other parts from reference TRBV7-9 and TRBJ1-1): DTGVSQNPRHKITKRGQNVTFRCDPISEHNRLYWYRQTLGQGPEFLTYFQNEAQLEKSRLLSDRFSAERPKGSFSTLEIQRTEQGDSAMYLCASSLEGLEAFFGQGTRLTVV.

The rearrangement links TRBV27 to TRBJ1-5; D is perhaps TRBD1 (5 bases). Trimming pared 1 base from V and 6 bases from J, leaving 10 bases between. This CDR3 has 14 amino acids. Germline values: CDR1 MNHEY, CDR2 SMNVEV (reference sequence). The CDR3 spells CASSLLGAGQPQHF. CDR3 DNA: TGTGCCAGCAGTTTATTAGGGGCCGGTCAGCCCCAGCATTTT.